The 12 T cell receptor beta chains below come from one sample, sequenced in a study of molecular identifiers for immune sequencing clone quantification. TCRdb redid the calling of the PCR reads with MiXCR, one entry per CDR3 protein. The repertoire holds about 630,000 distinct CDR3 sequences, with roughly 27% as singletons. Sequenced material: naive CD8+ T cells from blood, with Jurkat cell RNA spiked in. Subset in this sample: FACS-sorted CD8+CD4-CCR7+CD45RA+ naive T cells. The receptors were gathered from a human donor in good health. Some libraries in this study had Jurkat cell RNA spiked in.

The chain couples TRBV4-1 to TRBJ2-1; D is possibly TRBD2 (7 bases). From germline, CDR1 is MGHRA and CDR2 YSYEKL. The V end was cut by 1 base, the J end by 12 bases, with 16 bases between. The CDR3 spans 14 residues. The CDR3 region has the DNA TGCGCCAGCAGCCAAGGAACGGGGGGCCTATCGCAGTTCTTC. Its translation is CASSQGTGGLSQFF.

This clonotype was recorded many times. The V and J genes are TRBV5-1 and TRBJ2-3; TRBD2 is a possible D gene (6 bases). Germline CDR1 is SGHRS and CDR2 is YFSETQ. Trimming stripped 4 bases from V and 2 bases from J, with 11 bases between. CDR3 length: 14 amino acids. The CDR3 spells CASSTLAFTDTQYF. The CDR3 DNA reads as TGCGCCAGCAGCACACTAGCATTCACAGATACGCAGTATTTT. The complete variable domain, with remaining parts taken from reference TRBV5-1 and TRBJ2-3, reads KAGVTQTPRYLIKTRGQQVTLSCSPISGHRSVSWYQQTPGQGLQFLFEYFSETQRNKGNFPGRFSGRQFSNSRSEMNVSTLELGDSALYLCASSTLAFTDTQYFGPGTRLTVL.

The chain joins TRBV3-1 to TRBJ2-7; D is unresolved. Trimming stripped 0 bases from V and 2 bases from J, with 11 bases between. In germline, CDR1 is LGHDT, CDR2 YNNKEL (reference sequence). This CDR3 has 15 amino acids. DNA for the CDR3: TGTGCCAGCAGCCAAGAGTCAGTACCCACCTACGAGCAGTACTTC. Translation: CASSQESVPTYEQYF.

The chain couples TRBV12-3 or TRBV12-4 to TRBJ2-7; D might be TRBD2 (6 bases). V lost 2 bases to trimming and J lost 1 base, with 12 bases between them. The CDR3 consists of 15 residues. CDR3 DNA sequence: TGTGCCAGCAGTTTAATAGGGACTGCATCCTACGAGCAGTACTTC. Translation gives CASSLIGTASYEQYF.

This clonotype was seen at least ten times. CDR3 nucleotides: TGTGCCAGCAGTTCGATCGGGACTATCGATACGCAGTATTTT. Its protein is CASSSIGTIDTQYF. J is TRBJ2-3 and V is TRBV6-2 or TRBV6-3, with 7 bases lining up with TRBD2. CDR1 and CDR2 (germline): MNHEY, SVGEGT. The CDR3 sequence is 14 residues long. The junction had 7 bases not matched to a gene; V was cut back by 4 bases and J by 6 bases.

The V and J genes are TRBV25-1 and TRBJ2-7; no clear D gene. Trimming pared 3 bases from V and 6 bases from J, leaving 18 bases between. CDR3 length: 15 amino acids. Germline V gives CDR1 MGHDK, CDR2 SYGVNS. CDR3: CASSDFPNQACEQYF. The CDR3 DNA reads TGTGCCAGCAGTGATTTCCCAAATCAGGCCTGCGAGCAGTACTTC.

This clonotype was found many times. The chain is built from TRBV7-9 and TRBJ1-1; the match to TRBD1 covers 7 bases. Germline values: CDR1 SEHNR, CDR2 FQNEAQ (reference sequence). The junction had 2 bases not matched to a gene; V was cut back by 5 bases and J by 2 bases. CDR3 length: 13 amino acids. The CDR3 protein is CASSGTENTEAFF. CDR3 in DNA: TGTGCCAGCAGCGGGACAGAAAACACTGAAGCTTTCTTT.

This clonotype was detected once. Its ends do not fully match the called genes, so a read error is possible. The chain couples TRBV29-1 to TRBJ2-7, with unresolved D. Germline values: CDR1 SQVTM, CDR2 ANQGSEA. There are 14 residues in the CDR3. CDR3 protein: CSVDKAPGSYAQYF. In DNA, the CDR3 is TGCAGCGTCGATAAAGCGCCAGGATCCTACGCGCAGTACTTC.

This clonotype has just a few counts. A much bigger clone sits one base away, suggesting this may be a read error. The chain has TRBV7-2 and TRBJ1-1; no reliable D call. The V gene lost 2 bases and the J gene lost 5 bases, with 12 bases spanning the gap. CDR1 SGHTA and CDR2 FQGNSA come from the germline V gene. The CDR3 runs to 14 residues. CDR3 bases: TGTGCCAGCAGCTTAACGGGCCGGGAGACTGAAGCTTTCTTT. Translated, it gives CASSLTGRETEAFF.

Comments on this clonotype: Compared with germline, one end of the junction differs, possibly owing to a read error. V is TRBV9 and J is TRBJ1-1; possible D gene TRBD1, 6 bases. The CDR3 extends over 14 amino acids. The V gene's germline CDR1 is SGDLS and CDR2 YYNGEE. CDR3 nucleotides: TGTGCCAGCAGCGTGACTTGGGGGGCCACTGAAGCTTACTTT. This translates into CASSVTWGATEAYF.

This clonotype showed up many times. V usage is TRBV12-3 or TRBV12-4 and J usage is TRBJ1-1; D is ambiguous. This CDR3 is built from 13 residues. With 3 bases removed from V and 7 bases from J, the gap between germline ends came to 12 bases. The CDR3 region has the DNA TGTGCCAGCAGTTTGGAGAGTCTACTTGAAGCTTTCTTT. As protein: CASSLESLLEAFF.

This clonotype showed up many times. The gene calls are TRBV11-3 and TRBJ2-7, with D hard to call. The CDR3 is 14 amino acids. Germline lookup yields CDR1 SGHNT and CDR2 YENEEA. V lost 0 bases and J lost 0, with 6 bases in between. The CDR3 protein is CASSLEGDSYEQYF. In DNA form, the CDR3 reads TGTGCCAGCAGCTTAGAAGGAGACTCCTACGAGCAGTACTTC. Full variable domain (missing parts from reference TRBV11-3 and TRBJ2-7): EAGVVQSPRYKIIEKKQPVAFWCNPISGHNTLYWYLQNLGQGPELLIRYENEEAVDDSQLPKDRFSAERLKGVDSTLKIQPAELGDSAVYLCASSLEGDSYEQYFGPGTRLTVT.